The clone carrying this T cell receptor (beta chain) was seen just once. The target antigen is unknown. Tuberculin skin test and IGRA determined adolescents' latent tuberculosis status at entry. The entry originates in a study of T cells in tuberculosis. Study-wide background: A South African cohort included IGRA-negative adolescents, latently infected IGRA-positive adolescents and adults with active tuberculosis.

Study-wide results and limits: Shorter CDR3-alpha in active tuberculosis partly drove smaller distances.

TCRdb's copy holds only in-frame clones and misses some; the assay was immunoSEQ multiplex PCR. The table has roughly 34,000 clones, nearly 97% seen once. Trimming at V came to 2 bases and at J to 5 bases, leaving 13 bases not matched to a gene. CDR1 SGHTA and CDR2 FQGNSA come from the germline V gene. The CDR3 runs 18 residues. The receptor comes from a donor between 5 and 29 years old with latent tuberculosis or without tuberculosis infection. V is TRBV7-2 and J is TRBJ2-2, with 8 bases that match TRBD2. The sequenced sample was PBMCs. The CDR3: CASSLFGGGITKTGELFF. The DNA of the CDR3 is TGTGCCAGCAGCTTATTCGGCGGGGGGATTACTAAGACCGGGGAGCTGTTTTTT.